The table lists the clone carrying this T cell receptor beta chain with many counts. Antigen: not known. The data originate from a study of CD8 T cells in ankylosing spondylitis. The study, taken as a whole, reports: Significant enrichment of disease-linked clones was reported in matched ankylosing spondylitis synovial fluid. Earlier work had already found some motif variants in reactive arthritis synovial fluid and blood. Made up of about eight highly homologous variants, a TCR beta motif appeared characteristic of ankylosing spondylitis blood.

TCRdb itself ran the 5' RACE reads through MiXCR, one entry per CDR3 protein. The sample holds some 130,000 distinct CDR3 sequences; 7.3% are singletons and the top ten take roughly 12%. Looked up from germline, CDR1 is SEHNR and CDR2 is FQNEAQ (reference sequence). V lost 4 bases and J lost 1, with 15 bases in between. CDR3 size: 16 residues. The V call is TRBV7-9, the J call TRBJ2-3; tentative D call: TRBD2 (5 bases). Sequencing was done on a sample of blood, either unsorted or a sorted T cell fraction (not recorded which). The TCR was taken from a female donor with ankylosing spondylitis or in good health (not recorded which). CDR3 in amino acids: CASSSGRGSRTDTQYF. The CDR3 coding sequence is TGTGCCAGCAGCTCCGGACGAGGGTCGCGCACAGATACGCAGTATTTT.